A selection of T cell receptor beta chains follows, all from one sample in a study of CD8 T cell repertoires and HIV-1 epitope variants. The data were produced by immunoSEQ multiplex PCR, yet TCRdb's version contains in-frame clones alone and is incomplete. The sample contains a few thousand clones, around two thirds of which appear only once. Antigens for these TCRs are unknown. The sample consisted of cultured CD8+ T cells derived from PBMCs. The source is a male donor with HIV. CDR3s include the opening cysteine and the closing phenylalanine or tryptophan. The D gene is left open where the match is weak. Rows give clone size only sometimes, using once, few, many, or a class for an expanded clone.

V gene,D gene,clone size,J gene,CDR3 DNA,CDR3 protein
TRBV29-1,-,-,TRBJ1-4,TGCAGCGTTGGCACCCGGTCGGCAACTAATGAAAAACTGTTTTTT,CSVGTRSATNEKLFF
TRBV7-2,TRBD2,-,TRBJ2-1,TGTGCCAGCAGCTTAGATGGGACTAGCGGGGGTAGTGAGCAGTTCTTC,CASSLDGTSGGSEQFF
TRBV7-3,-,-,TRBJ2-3,TGTGCCAGCAGCTTAATAGCGGAGAGCACAGATACGCAGTATTTT,CASSLIAESTDTQYF
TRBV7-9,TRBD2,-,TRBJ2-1,TGTGCCAGCATCCGAGCGGGAGGGCTATACAATGAGCAGTTCTTC,CASIRAGGLYNEQFF
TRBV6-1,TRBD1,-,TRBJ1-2,TGTGCCAGCGGGCGGACAGGGGAAGGGTATGGCTACACCTTC,CASGRTGEGYGYTF
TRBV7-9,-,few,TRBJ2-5,TGTGCCAGCAGCTCGACCCAGGGTTTAGAGACCCAGTACTTC,CASSSTQGLETQYF
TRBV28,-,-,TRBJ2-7,TGTGCCAGCACTTCTCTCGCAGACTACGAGCAGTACTTC,CASTSLADYEQYF
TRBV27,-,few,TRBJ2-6,TGTGCCACCCAATCCACAACTACTGCGAACTCTGGGGCCAACGTCCTGACTTTC,CATQSTTTANSGANVLTF
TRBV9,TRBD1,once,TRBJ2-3,TGTGCCAGCAGCACTTCGGGACAGTATACGCAGTATTTT,CASSTSGQYTQYF
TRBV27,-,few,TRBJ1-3,TGTGCCAGCAGTGCGGACGGATACTCTGGAAACACCATATATTTT,CASSADGYSGNTIYF
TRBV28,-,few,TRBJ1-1,TGTGCCAGCAGGACAGGAGAGGTCACTGAAGCTTTCTTT,CASRTGEVTEAFF
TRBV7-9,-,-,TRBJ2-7,TGTGCCAGCAGCTCCTCTCTAGCGCTCTACGAGCAGTACTTC,CASSSSLALYEQYF
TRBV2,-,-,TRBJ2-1,TGTGCCAGCAGTCCGCTTAGCGGAGGGGGGGCGTTCAATGAGCAGTTCTTC,CASSPLSGGGAFNEQFF
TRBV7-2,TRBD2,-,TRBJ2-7,TGTGCCAGCAGCCAGATAGCGGGAGACTACGAGCAGTACTTC,CASSQIAGDYEQYF
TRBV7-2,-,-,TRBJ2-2,TGTGCCAGCAGCCCCGGGGTGAACACCGGGGAGCTGTTTTTT,CASSPGVNTGELFF
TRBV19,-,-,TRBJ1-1,TGTGCCAGTAGTACCCGGGACGGCCTAATTAATGTAGCTTTCTTT,CASSTRDGLINVAFF